The 17 T cell receptor beta chains below come from one sample, sequenced in a study of CD8+CD57+ T cells in acquired aplastic anemia. Genomic DNA, the template, was used for profiling of the TCR beta VDJ and CDR3. TCRdb reanalysed the reads using MiXCR and keeps one entry per CDR3 protein. The profile covers some 190,000 distinct CDR3 sequences, with roughly half appearing a single time and about 17% taken by the ten largest. Sequences were obtained from sorted CD4+, CD8+, or CD8+CD57+ T cells (not recorded which) from PBMCs. The source is a human donor in good health, serving as a control.

The genes are TRBV6-4 and TRBJ2-6; D may be TRBD2 (6 bases). Per germline, CDR1 MRHNA and CDR2 SNTAGT. The CDR3 is 16 amino acids. Trimming pared 4 bases from V and 0 bases from J, leaving 10 bases between. The CDR3: CASSVQGGSGANVLTF. CDR3 sequence (DNA): TGTGCCAGCAGTGTGCAGGGAGGCTCTGGGGCCAACGTCCTGACTTTC.

In this sample, this clonotype turned up many times. The CDR3 is CASSTSDRVRSEAFF. The CDR3 nucleotides are TGTGCCAGTAGTACTTCGGACAGGGTACGCTCTGAAGCTTTCTTT. The V and J genes are TRBV19 and TRBJ1-1; 8 positions match TRBD1. The germline V gene has CDR1 LNHDA and CDR2 SQIVND (reference sequence). The V and J ends lost 4 bases and 6 bases, in that order; junction bases with no gene match: 10. The CDR3 is 15 residues long. The full variable domain, with the rest looked up from reference TRBV19 and TRBJ1-1, is DGGITQSPKYLFRKEGQNVTLSCEQNLNHDAMYWYRQDPGQGLRLIYYSQIVNDFQKGDIAEGYSVSREKKESFPLTVTSAQKNPTAFYLCASSTSDRVRSEAFFGQGTRLTVV.

Worth noting for this clonotype: The junction differs from germline at one of its ends, possibly a read error. This chain links TRBV9 with TRBJ2-1, with 8 bases fitting TRBD2. This CDR3 is 14 amino acids long. Germline lookup yields CDR1 SGDLS and CDR2 YYNGEE. The CDR3 loop is CVSSLAGFDNEQFF. CDR3 sequence (DNA): TGTGTCAGCAGCTTAGCGGGGTTCGACAATGAGCAGTTCTTC.

A remark on this clonotype: Here the CDR3 omits its conserved ending phenylalanine or tryptophan, so a read error is the likely source. It is unclear where the CDR3 begins or ends on the DNA, so no DNA is shown, and the CDR3 is as TCRdb lists it. This sequence joins TRBV12-3 or TRBV12-4 and TRBJ1-4; TRBD1 reflects the table's D call only, with no check against the DNA. The CDR3 length is 10 residues, termini included. CDR3 residues: CASKRQGANY.

This clonotype occurred many times. The J gene is TRBJ2-7, the V gene TRBV7-2, with 7 bases aligning to TRBD1. From germline, CDR1 is SGHTA and CDR2 FQGNSA. The ends lost 5 bases at V and 4 bases at J; junction bases unmatched: 11. The CDR3 extends over 15 amino acids. The CDR3 reads CASSQLVGTDYEQYF. The CDR3 DNA reads as TGTGCCAGCAGCCAATTGGTGGGGACAGATTACGAGCAGTACTTC. The full variable domain, completed using reference TRBV7-2 and TRBJ2-7, is GAGVSQSPSNKVTEKGKDVELRCDPISGHTALYWYRQSLGQGLEFLIYFQGNSAPDKSGLPSDRFSAERTGGSVSTLTIQRTQQEDSAVYLCASSQLVGTDYEQYFGPGTRLTVT.

The chain has TRBV24-1 and TRBJ2-2; D uncertain. This CDR3 region has 16 residues. Trimming cost V 4 bases and J 1 base, with 12 bases left between them. Germline values: CDR1 KGHDR, CDR2 SFDVKD. The CDR3, as DNA: TGTGCCACCAGTGAAGGCTACCAGGAGAACACCGGGGAGCTGTTTTTT. This gives the protein CATSEGYQENTGELFF.

The chain joins TRBV7-3 to TRBJ2-1; D call uncertain. Per germline, CDR1 SGHTA and CDR2 FQGTGA. This CDR3 has 12 amino acids. Between the trimmed V and J ends, which lost 0 bases and 8 bases, there was a span of 5 bases. The DNA of the CDR3 is TGTGCCAGCAGCTTAACCCCCGATGAGCAGTTCTTC. It codes for CASSLTPDEQFF.

This clonotype was detected once. The chain has TRBV5-1 and TRBJ2-7; a possible D gene is TRBD2 (7 bases). Trimming took 5 bases from V and 3 from J, leaving 18 bases between them. CDR1 SGHRS and CDR2 YFSETQ come from the germline V gene. The CDR3 extends over 15 amino acids. The CDR3 spells CASRAGEGHFYEQYF. The CDR3 coding sequence is TGCGCCAGCAGGGCAGGGGAGGGCCATTTCTACGAGCAGTACTTC.

The rearrangement links TRBV20-1 to TRBJ1-5, with 9 bases lining up with TRBD1. V was clipped by 0 bases and J by 11 bases; unmatched bases: 8. Germline V gives CDR1 DFQATT, CDR2 SNEGSKA (reference sequence). The CDR3 covers 14 residues. CDR3 nucleotide sequence: TGCAGTGCTAGAGATGGGACAGGGCGGGAGACCCAGCATTTT. This gives the protein CSARDGTGRETQHF.

The V gene is TRBV10-3, the J gene TRBJ1-2; no definite D call. The CDR3 totals 14 residues. Germline CDR1 and CDR2: ENHRY and SYGVKD. V was clipped by 4 bases and J by 1 base, with 10 bases between them. DNA for the CDR3: TGTGCCATCAGTGCGGCAGGAGGTAACTATGGCTACACCTTC. Its translation is CAISAAGGNYGYTF.

In the case of this clonotype: At one boundary the junction diverges from the germline segment, which might be a read error. The chain links TRBV7-9 to TRBJ1-1, with unresolved D. The CDR3 runs to 14 residues. Germline CDR1 and CDR2: SEHNR and FQNEAQ (reference sequence). Here the CDR3 DNA reads TGCGCCAGCAGCCAAGAAGGGAGGAGGGCTGAAGCTTTCTTT. It is translated as CASSQEGRRAEAFF.

This clonotype was seen many times. The V gene is TRBV6-6, the J gene TRBJ1-5; no clear D. The germline gives CDR1 MNHNY, CDR2 SVGAGI (reference sequence). Trimming took 5 bases from V and 1 from J, leaving 21 bases between them. The CDR3 is 18 amino acids. CDR3 sequence: CASSPHWITRVSNQPQHF. The CDR3 coding sequence is TGTGCCAGCAGTCCGCACTGGATCACCCGGGTAAGCAATCAGCCCCAGCATTTT.

This clonotype showed up many times. The CDR3 nucleotides are TGTGCCAGCAGCCTTAACACCGGGGAGCTGTTTTTT. This sequence encodes CASSLNTGELFF. The chain is built from TRBV2 and TRBJ2-2; D is uncertain. V shed 6 bases and J shed 2 bases, with 4 bases lying between them. The CDR3 extends over 12 amino acids. CDR1 and CDR2 from the germline V gene are SNHLY and FYNNEI.

The gene calls are TRBV19 and TRBJ1-6; D is ambiguous. V shed 5 bases and J shed 8 bases, with 10 bases lying between them. There are 13 residues in the CDR3. CDR1 and CDR2 (germline): LNHDA, SQIVND (reference sequence). The CDR3 loop reads CASSFEGDSPLHF. The CDR3 nucleotides are TGTGCCAGTAGTTTCGAGGGAGATTCACCCCTCCACTTT.

Note on this clonotype: One end of the junction fails to match germline, which may point to a read error. The rearrangement links TRBV10-3 to TRBJ2-7; D is ambiguous. The CDR3 extends over 15 amino acids. Germline V gives CDR1 ENHRY, CDR2 SYGVKD. CDR3 amino acids: CATSESFGPSYEQYF. The CDR3 coding sequence is TGTGCCACCAGTGAGTCCTTTGGACCATCCTACGAGCAGTACTTC.

The J gene is TRBJ1-2, the V gene TRBV25-1, with D possibly being TRBD1 (6 bases). Trimming shortened V by 6 bases and J by 5 bases, and 16 bases separated the two germline ends. Per germline, CDR1 MGHDK and CDR2 SYGVNS. The CDR3 has 14 residues. CDR3 loop: CASSLSVQGYGYTF. The CDR3, as DNA: TGTGCCAGCAGCTTATCCGTTCAGGGGTATGGCTACACCTTC.

This sequence joins TRBV6-5 and TRBJ2-7, with D maybe TRBD2 (5 bases). This CDR3 comprises 12 residues. Germline V CDR1 and CDR2: MNHEY, SVGAGI. Trimming removed 8 bases from V and 3 bases from J, with 11 bases in between. The CDR3 coding sequence is TGTGCCAGCGAGGGTGGCAGCTACGAGCAGTACTTC. Residues: CASEGGSYEQYF.